The following is a T cell receptor (beta chain) sequence with its context. With 2 bases removed from V and 6 bases from J, the gap between germline ends came to 5 bases. This CDR3 has 12 amino acids. Per the germline V gene, CDR1 is MNHNS and CDR2 is SASEGT. This specimen comes from a study of blood T cell repertoires in COVID-19. In the study overall: Material from acute and convalescent COVID-19 was sourced from the United States, Italy and Spain. In each case, the material was cDNA or gDNA derived from T cells, B-cell-depleted T cells, or PBMCs.

In the original analysis: Reference gene primer amplification in the assay estimated nucleated cell counts. Measured with immunoSEQ multiplex PCR; TCRdb has only the in-frame clones, and not every one. V and J calls and clone size are those listed in that table; D and trimming were worked out from the DNA. The profile shows over 85,000 clones, 88% of them singletons. The receptor comes from a woman in her seventies with acute or convalescent COVID-19. Input material: peripheral blood. The chain recombines TRBV6-1 with TRBJ1-5; D is unresolved. CDR3 protein: CASSESGQPQHF. The DNA of the CDR3 is TGTGCCAGCAGTGAATCAGGTCAGCCCCAGCATTTT.